Listed below are T cell receptor beta chains from one sample, sequenced in a study of response to subunit inactivated influenza vaccine. TCRdb used MiXCR to reprocess the RT-PCR reads, holding one entry per CDR3 protein. The sample gives approximately 700,000 distinct CDR3 sequences, 15% to 18% of which show up once; about 9.9% is in the top ten. The starting material was PBMCs from blood, obtained about 12 days after vaccination. Receptor source: a man aged 45-65 years who received an inactivated influenza vaccine. Each CDR3 is given with its conserved first and last residue. The order of the fields is J gene, D gene, V gene, clone size, CDR3 DNA, CDR3 protein. A D gene is named only where the DNA matches it firmly. Some rows have no size entry. The others give once, few or many, or a class for an expanded clone.

J: TRBJ2-2; D: .; V: TRBV28; size: .; DNA: TGTGCCAGCAGGAACCAGAACACCGGGGAGCTGTTTTTT; CDR3: CASRNQNTGELFF
J: TRBJ2-3; D: .; V: TRBV20-1; size: .; DNA: TGCAGTGCGCAGGGCGTGCCCGCTAGCACAGATACGCAGTATTTT; CDR3: CSAQGVPASTDTQYF
J: TRBJ1-1; D: .; V: TRBV29-1; size: .; DNA: TGCAGCGTTGTGGGACCCCTGGGCACTGAAGCTTTCTTT; CDR3: CSVVGPLGTEAFF
J: TRBJ2-3; D: .; V: TRBV10-3; size: .; DNA: TGTGCCATCAGTGAGTTGTTTGTCACAGATACGCAGTATTTT; CDR3: CAISELFVTDTQYF
J: TRBJ1-1; D: TRBD1; V: TRBV5-1; size: many; DNA: TGCGCCAGCAGCGATTGGGGGACAGTTAACACTGAAGCTTTCTTT; CDR3: CASSDWGTVNTEAFF
J: TRBJ1-2; D: TRBD1; V: TRBV11-2; size: many; DNA: TGTGCCAGCAGACCCAAGACAGGGGGCCGCGACTATGGCTACACCTTC; CDR3: CASRPKTGGRDYGYTF
J: TRBJ1-5; D: .; V: TRBV5-6; size: .; DNA: TGTGCCAGCAGCTTGGCAAACAGCTTGGGCAATCAGCCCCAGCATTTT; CDR3: CASSLANSLGNQPQHF
J: TRBJ2-3; D: .; V: TRBV5-4; size: few; DNA: TGTGCCAGCAGCTTAGCAGGGGAGGTAGGAGATACGCAGTATTTT; CDR3: CASSLAGEVGDTQYF
J: TRBJ1-1; D: .; V: TRBV12-3/TRBV12-4; size: few; DNA: TGTGCCAGCAGTTGGTCAGGACGGGAAGCTTTCTTT; CDR3: CASSWSGREAFF
J: TRBJ1-4; D: .; V: TRBV4-1; size: .; DNA: TGCGCCAGCAGCCACATTCCAACTAATGAAAAACTGTTTTTT; CDR3: CASSHIPTNEKLFF
J: TRBJ2-7; D: .; V: TRBV28; size: few; DNA: TGTGCCAGCAGTTTCTACAGCTACGAGCAGTACTTC; CDR3: CASSFYSYEQYF
J: TRBJ1-5; D: TRBD1; V: TRBV18; size: .; DNA: TGTGCCAGCTCAGTGACAGGGGATAGCAATCAGCCCCAGCATTTT; CDR3: CASSVTGDSNQPQHF
J: TRBJ2-3; D: .; V: TRBV29-1; size: few; DNA: TGCAGCGTTGCCACAGATACGCAGTATTTT; CDR3: CSVATDTQYF
J: TRBJ2-1; D: TRBD1; V: TRBV5-1; size: many; DNA: TGCGCCAGCAGCTCCGGGACAGGGGCATCGAGGGTCAATGAGCAGTTCTTC; CDR3: CASSSGTGASRVNEQFF
J: TRBJ2-2; D: .; V: TRBV7-8; size: few; DNA: TGTGCCAGCAGCAAACAAAGAACGAACACCGGGGAGCTGTTTTTT; CDR3: CASSKQRTNTGELFF
J: TRBJ2-7; D: .; V: TRBV5-1; size: .; DNA: TGCGCCAGCATTTCCGCAGACTACGAGCAGTACTTC; CDR3: CASISADYEQYF
J: TRBJ1-1; D: .; V: TRBV12-3/TRBV12-4; size: .; DNA: TGTGCCAGCAGTCCGACGGGGGGCGAAGCTTTCTTT; CDR3: CASSPTGGEAFF
J: TRBJ2-1; D: TRBD2; V: TRBV24-1; size: .; DNA: TGTGCCACCAGTGATTCCGGGAGGAGCTCCTACAATGAGCAGTTCTTC; CDR3: CATSDSGRSSYNEQFF
J: TRBJ2-7; D: .; V: TRBV28; size: .; DNA: TGTGCCAGCAGTTTAAGACACTCGGGGGAGCAGTACTTC; CDR3: CASSLRHSGEQYF
J: TRBJ2-1; D: .; V: TRBV20-1; size: .; DNA: TGCAGTGCTAGGACAGGCCGGAGTGGGATGGGGAATGAGCAGTTCTTC; CDR3: CSARTGRSGMGNEQFF
J: TRBJ2-1; D: .; V: TRBV7-9; size: .; DNA: TGTGCCAGCATCAGGACAAGCTACAATGAGCAGTTCTTC; CDR3: CASIRTSYNEQFF
J: TRBJ2-1; D: .; V: TRBV20-1; size: few; DNA: TGCAGCGCCGCAAGCTCCTACAATGAGCAGTTCTTC; CDR3: CSAASSYNEQFF
J: TRBJ2-3; D: .; V: TRBV29-1; size: few; DNA: TGCAGCGTTGAAGGTCCTATCACAGATACGCAGTATTTT; CDR3: CSVEGPITDTQYF
J: TRBJ2-3; D: TRBD1; V: TRBV6-2/TRBV6-3; size: .; DNA: TGTGCCAGCAGGACAGGGGTTACAGATACGCAGTATTTT; CDR3: CASRTGVTDTQYF
J: TRBJ1-6; D: TRBD1; V: TRBV27; size: .; DNA: TGTGCCAGCAGTTCCCGACAGGGGGCTCGGTCACCCCTCCACTTT; CDR3: CASSSRQGARSPLHF
J: TRBJ1-1; D: .; V: TRBV6-2/TRBV6-3; size: few; DNA: TGTGCCAGCAGTTCGCGGGATCCCCTGAACACTGAAGCTTTCTTT; CDR3: CASSSRDPLNTEAFF
J: TRBJ2-5; D: TRBD2; V: TRBV11-1; size: .; DNA: TGTGCCAGCAGCTATACTAGCGGGAGAGGAGAGACCCAGTACTTC; CDR3: CASSYTSGRGETQYF
J: TRBJ2-5; D: TRBD1; V: TRBV10-3; size: few; DNA: TGTGCCAACGCAGGGGGCAGGGATGAGACCCAGTACTTC; CDR3: CANAGGRDETQYF
J: TRBJ2-3; D: .; V: TRBV7-2; size: many; DNA: TGTGCCAGCAGTTTAAGCCCTCCCCGCCGCGGGACAGATACGCAGTATTTT; CDR3: CASSLSPPRRGTDTQYF
J: TRBJ1-2; D: .; V: TRBV5-1; size: .; DNA: TGCGCCAGCAGCTTGACTCTATTCAGGGCGGACTATGGCTACACCTTC; CDR3: CASSLTLFRADYGYTF
J: TRBJ2-2; D: .; V: TRBV6-2/TRBV6-3; size: few; DNA: TGTGCCATCCGAGGGGTGAACACCGGGGAGCTGTTTTTT; CDR3: CAIRGVNTGELFF
J: TRBJ2-3; D: .; V: TRBV28; size: .; DNA: TGTGCCAGCAGACCCGTGGGGGGAAGCACAGATACGCAGTATTTT; CDR3: CASRPVGGSTDTQYF
J: TRBJ1-2; D: .; V: TRBV5-1; size: many; DNA: TGCGCCAGCAGTAGAGGGTTGGAAAACTATGGCTACACCTTC; CDR3: CASSRGLENYGYTF
J: TRBJ2-2; D: .; V: TRBV4-1; size: few; DNA: TGCGCCAGCAGCCCTATACAGGGTGCGAACACCGGGGAGCTGTTTTTT; CDR3: CASSPIQGANTGELFF
J: TRBJ2-3; D: TRBD2; V: TRBV6-1; size: many; DNA: TGTGCCAGCAGTGAATATGGGACTAGCGGCCTTACCGAAGGGGATACGCAGTATTTT; CDR3: CASSEYGTSGLTEGDTQYF
J: TRBJ2-7; D: TRBD2; V: TRBV28; size: .; DNA: TGTGCCAGCAGTTTATGGCTAGCGGCCACCTACGAGCAGTACTTC; CDR3: CASSLWLAATYEQYF
J: TRBJ2-5; D: .; V: TRBV20-1; size: .; DNA: TGCAGTGCTACCGAACCGGGAGAGACCCAGTACTTC; CDR3: CSATEPGETQYF
J: TRBJ2-5; D: .; V: TRBV11-3; size: few; DNA: TGTGCCAGCAGCTTAGGAGTGGCAGGAGTGGAGACCCAGTACTTC; CDR3: CASSLGVAGVETQYF
J: TRBJ2-2; D: .; V: TRBV5-1; size: few; DNA: TGCGCCAGCAGCTTGGAAGCCCGAAGGAGCACCGGGGAGCTGTTTTTT; CDR3: CASSLEARRSTGELFF
J: TRBJ2-1; D: .; V: TRBV5-5; size: few; DNA: TGTGCCAGCAGCCCTGGGCTCAAGCAGTTCTTC; CDR3: CASSPGLKQFF